The T cell receptor beta chain described here comes from a study of T cells after yellow fever vaccination. Turning to the study itself: When fractions had low cell numbers, they were prepared with SMART-Seq v4 Ultra Low Input.

For TCR, cDNA came from 5'RACE template switching, which added a universal primer site and UMIs. TCRdb processed the 5' RACE reads anew with MiXCR; each CDR3 protein has one entry. The sample has just under 600,000 distinct CDR3 sequences; about 13% are singletons. The V gene end was trimmed by 2 bases and the J gene end by 6 bases; junction bases not matched to a gene: 5. This CDR3 comprises 15 residues. CDR1 and CDR2 (germline): DFQATT, SNEGSKA (reference sequence). Remarks on this clonotype: Its antigen is not known.

Study-wide results and caveats: Contaminating bulk clonotypes could be abundant in FACS-sorted repertoires. Some clonotypes, a small share, were shared between CD4 and CD8 compartments.

The chain combines TRBV20-1 with TRBJ2-2, with 11 bases matching TRBD2. The clonotype was recovered from a young man who received the YFV17D yellow fever vaccine. Specimen: PBMCs, collected on the day of the yellow fever booster vaccination. As DNA, the CDR3 is TGCAGTGCTAGACCTAGCGGGAGGAGTGCCGGGGAGCTGTTTTTT. Protein: CSARPSGRSAGELFF.